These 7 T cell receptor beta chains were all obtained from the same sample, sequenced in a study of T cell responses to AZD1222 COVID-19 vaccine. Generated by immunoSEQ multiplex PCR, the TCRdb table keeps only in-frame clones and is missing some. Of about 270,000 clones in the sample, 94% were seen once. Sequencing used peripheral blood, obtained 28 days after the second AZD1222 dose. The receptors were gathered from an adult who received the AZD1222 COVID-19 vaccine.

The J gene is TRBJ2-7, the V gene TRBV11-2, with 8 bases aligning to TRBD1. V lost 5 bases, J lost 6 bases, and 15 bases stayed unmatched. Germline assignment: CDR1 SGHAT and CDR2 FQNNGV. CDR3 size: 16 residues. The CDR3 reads CASSPNPRGPRGEQYF. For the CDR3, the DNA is TGTGCCAGCAGCCCTAACCCCAGGGGGCCTCGAGGCGAGCAGTACTTC.

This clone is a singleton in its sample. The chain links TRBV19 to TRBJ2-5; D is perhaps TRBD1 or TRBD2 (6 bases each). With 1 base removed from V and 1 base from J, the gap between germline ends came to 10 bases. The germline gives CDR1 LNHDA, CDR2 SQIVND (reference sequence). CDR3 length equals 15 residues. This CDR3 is CASSIGGAIQETQYF. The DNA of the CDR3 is TGTGCCAGTAGTATAGGGGGGGCGATCCAAGAGACCCAGTACTTC.

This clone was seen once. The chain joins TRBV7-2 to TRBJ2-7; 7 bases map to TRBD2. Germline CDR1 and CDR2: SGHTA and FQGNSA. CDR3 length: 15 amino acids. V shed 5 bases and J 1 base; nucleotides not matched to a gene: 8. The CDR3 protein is CASSPGGGLSYEQYF. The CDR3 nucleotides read TGTGCCAGCAGCCCGGGCGGGGGACTTTCCTACGAGCAGTACTTC.

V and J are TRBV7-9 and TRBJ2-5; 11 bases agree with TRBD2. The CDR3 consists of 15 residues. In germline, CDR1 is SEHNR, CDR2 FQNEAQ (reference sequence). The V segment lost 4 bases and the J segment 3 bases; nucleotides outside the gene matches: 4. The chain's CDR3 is CASSSRGLAEETQYF. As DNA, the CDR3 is TGTGCCAGCAGCTCCAGGGGACTAGCGGAAGAGACCCAGTACTTC.

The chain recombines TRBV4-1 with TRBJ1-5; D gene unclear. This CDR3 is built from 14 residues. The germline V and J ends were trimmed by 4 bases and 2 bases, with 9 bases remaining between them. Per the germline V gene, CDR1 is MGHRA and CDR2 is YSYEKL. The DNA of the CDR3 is TGCGCCAGCAGCCCGGTAATTGGCAATCAGCCCCAGCATTTT. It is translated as CASSPVIGNQPQHF.

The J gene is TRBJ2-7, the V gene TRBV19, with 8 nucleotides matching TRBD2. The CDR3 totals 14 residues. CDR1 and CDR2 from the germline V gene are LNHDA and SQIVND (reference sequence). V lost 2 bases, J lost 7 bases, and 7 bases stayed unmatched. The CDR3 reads CASSISQREYEQYF. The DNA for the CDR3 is TGTGCCAGTAGTATATCCCAGCGGGAGTATGAGCAGTACTTC.

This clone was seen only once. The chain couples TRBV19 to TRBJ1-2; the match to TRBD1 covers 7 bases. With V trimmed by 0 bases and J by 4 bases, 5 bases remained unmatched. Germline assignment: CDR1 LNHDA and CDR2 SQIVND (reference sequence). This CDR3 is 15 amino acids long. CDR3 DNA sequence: TGTGCCAGTAGTATAGAATCGACAGGGATCTATGGCTACACCTTC. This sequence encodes CASSIESTGIYGYTF.